This T cell receptor beta chain was recorded in a study of blood T cell repertoires in COVID-19. Study details: Spain, Italy and the United States supplied samples that represented acute and convalescent COVID-19. Sources were T cells, B-cell-depleted T cells, or PBMCs; the material itself was cDNA or gDNA.

This clone was seen once. V was clipped by 4 bases and J by 3 bases, with 9 bases between them. Germline CDR1 is LGHDT and CDR2 is YNNKEL (reference sequence). This CDR3 is built from 13 residues. Method: immunoSEQ multiplex PCR; TCRdb's copy keeps in-frame clones and lacks some. The data show around 250,000 clones, about 82% seen once. The sample comprised peripheral blood. The chain uses TRBV3-1 (or the pseudogene TRBV3-2) and TRBJ1-2; tentatively, D is TRBD1 (5 bases). The sequence derives from an elderly man with acute or convalescent COVID-19. The CDR3 DNA reads TGTGCCAGCAGCCCTGACAGACACTATGGCTACACCTTC. As protein: CASSPDRHYGYTF.